These T cell receptor beta chains were read from a single sample in a study of CD4 T cells in relation to SARS-CoV-2 and coronaviruses. These receptors are not linked to any known antigen. Generated by immunoSEQ multiplex PCR, the TCRdb table keeps only in-frame clones and is missing some. The sample holds 16,000 or so clones; about 84% are singletons and the top ten take roughly 41%. The specimen sequenced was CD4+ T cells from PBMCs, cultured in vitro. The source of these receptors is a human donor in good health. The CDR3 runs from the conserved cysteine through the conserved F or W. Each record gives: clone size, D gene, V gene, J gene, CDR3 protein, CDR3 DNA. A D gene is named only where the DNA matches it firmly. Clone sizes are given selectively: once, few, many, or a class where the clone is expanded.

abundance: NA
d_gene: NA
v_gene: TRBV19
j_gene: TRBJ2-3
CDR3aa: CASSIGADSRSTDTQYF
CDR3nt: TGTGCCAGTAGTATAGGTGCGGACAGCAGAAGCACAGATACGCAGTATTTT

abundance: NA
d_gene: NA
v_gene: TRBV6-6
j_gene: TRBJ1-4
CDR3aa: CASSYRPGGEKLFF
CDR3nt: TGTGCCAGCAGTTACCGACCGGGGGGGGAAAAACTGTTTTTT

abundance: NA
d_gene: NA
v_gene: TRBV5-4
j_gene: TRBJ2-6
CDR3aa: CASSLASGANVLTF
CDR3nt: TGTGCCAGCAGCTTGGCCTCTGGGGCCAACGTCCTGACTTTC

abundance: once
d_gene: NA
v_gene: TRBV12-3/TRBV12-4
j_gene: TRBJ1-1
CDR3aa: CASSLEESTEAFF
CDR3nt: TGTGCCAGCAGTTTAGAAGAATCCACTGAAGCTTTCTTT

abundance: NA
d_gene: TRBD1
v_gene: TRBV20-1
j_gene: TRBJ2-2
CDR3aa: CSASTGGAGSVGELFF
CDR3nt: TGCAGTGCAAGTACAGGGGGCGCAGGGTCTGTCGGGGAGCTGTTTTTT

abundance: once
d_gene: TRBD1
v_gene: TRBV2
j_gene: TRBJ1-2
CDR3aa: CASSEYGTGDGYTF
CDR3nt: TGTGCCAGCAGTGAATACGGGACAGGGGACGGCTACACCTTC

abundance: NA
d_gene: NA
v_gene: TRBV27
j_gene: TRBJ2-3
CDR3aa: CASSGWGRAAFTDTQYF
CDR3nt: TGTGCCAGCAGCGGTTGGGGTAGGGCCGCATTCACAGATACGCAGTATTTT

abundance: NA
d_gene: TRBD2
v_gene: TRBV7-7
j_gene: TRBJ2-1
CDR3aa: CASSPRGVAGVNNEQFF
CDR3nt: TGTGCCAGCAGCCCTAGAGGGGTAGCGGGAGTAAATAATGAGCAGTTCTTC

abundance: few
d_gene: TRBD1
v_gene: TRBV12-3/TRBV12-4
j_gene: TRBJ1-5
CDR3aa: CASSLWGQTHF
CDR3nt: TGTGCCAGCAGTTTATGGGGACAGACCCACTTT

abundance: NA
d_gene: TRBD1
v_gene: TRBV5-1
j_gene: TRBJ1-4
CDR3aa: CASSLSTARQGGFEKLFF
CDR3nt: TGCGCCAGCAGCTTGTCCACAGCCCGACAGGGTGGTTTTGAAAAACTGTTTTTT

abundance: NA
d_gene: TRBD1
v_gene: TRBV28
j_gene: TRBJ1-6
CDR3aa: CASSPGQGYNSPLHF
CDR3nt: TGTGCCAGCAGCCCGGGACAGGGATATAATTCACCCCTCCACTTT

abundance: NA
d_gene: NA
v_gene: TRBV9
j_gene: TRBJ1-4
CDR3aa: CASSVGRAPTNEKLFF
CDR3nt: TGTGCCAGCAGCGTAGGGAGGGCCCCAACTAATGAAAAACTGTTTTTT

abundance: NA
d_gene: NA
v_gene: TRBV21-1
j_gene: TRBJ2-7
CDR3aa: CASSKKLSGDYEQYF
CDR3nt: TGTGCCAGCAGCAAAAAACTTAGCGGAGACTACGAGCAGTACTTC

abundance: NA
d_gene: NA
v_gene: TRBV12-3/TRBV12-4
j_gene: TRBJ2-1
CDR3aa: CASSLRRYNEQFF
CDR3nt: TGTGCCAGCAGTTTGCGGAGGTACAATGAGCAGTTCTTC

abundance: NA
d_gene: NA
v_gene: TRBV6-5
j_gene: TRBJ1-1
CDR3aa: CASSLSGRTEAFF
CDR3nt: TGTGCCAGCAGTCTCTCAGGGCGCACTGAAGCTTTCTTT

abundance: NA
d_gene: TRBD1
v_gene: TRBV24-1
j_gene: TRBJ2-1
CDR3aa: CATSDRDGQGRNEQFF
CDR3nt: TGTGCCACCAGTGACCGGGACGGACAGGGGAGGAATGAGCAGTTCTTC

abundance: NA
d_gene: NA
v_gene: TRBV18
j_gene: TRBJ2-3
CDR3aa: CASSPRSHYSTDTQYF
CDR3nt: TGTGCCAGCTCACCACGATCCCACTATAGCACAGATACGCAGTATTTT

abundance: NA
d_gene: NA
v_gene: TRBV10-3
j_gene: TRBJ2-3
CDR3aa: CAISESLLAGFPDTQYF
CDR3nt: TGTGCCATCAGTGAGTCGCTACTAGCCGGCTTCCCAGATACGCAGTATTTT

abundance: few
d_gene: NA
v_gene: TRBV3-1/TRBV3-2
j_gene: TRBJ1-1
CDR3aa: CASSQGGGVTTEAFF
CDR3nt: TGTGCCAGCAGCCAAGGGGGTGGGGTGACCACTGAAGCTTTCTTT

abundance: NA
d_gene: NA
v_gene: TRBV13
j_gene: TRBJ1-1
CDR3aa: CASSRGGAGPRAFF
CDR3nt: TGTGCCAGCAGCAGGGGGGGCGCGGGTCCCCGAGCTTTCTTT

abundance: NA
d_gene: NA
v_gene: TRBV5-1
j_gene: TRBJ2-6
CDR3aa: CASSTQGSGANVLTF
CDR3nt: TGCGCCAGCAGCACTCAGGGGTCTGGGGCCAACGTCCTGACTTTC

abundance: NA
d_gene: TRBD2
v_gene: TRBV2
j_gene: TRBJ2-7
CDR3aa: CASSESSGRFSYEQYF
CDR3nt: TGTGCCAGCAGTGAATCTAGCGGGAGATTCTCCTACGAGCAGTACTTC

abundance: NA
d_gene: NA
v_gene: TRBV5-8
j_gene: TRBJ2-7
CDR3aa: CASSLAWGFGYEQYF
CDR3nt: TGTGCCAGCAGCTTGGCATGGGGGTTTGGCTACGAGCAGTACTTC

abundance: NA
d_gene: NA
v_gene: TRBV2
j_gene: TRBJ1-5
CDR3aa: CASSEAQVSQPQHF
CDR3nt: TGTGCCAGCAGTGAAGCCCAGGTCTCTCAGCCCCAGCATTTT

abundance: NA
d_gene: NA
v_gene: TRBV6-2/TRBV6-3
j_gene: TRBJ1-5
CDR3aa: CASSSQPPFYGTSIAEPQHF
CDR3nt: TGTGCCAGCAGTTCTCAACCCCCTTTTTACGGGACTTCGATAGCGGAGCCCCAGCATTTT

abundance: NA
d_gene: NA
v_gene: TRBV20-1
j_gene: TRBJ2-1
CDR3aa: CSASLQGGLGGNEQFF
CDR3nt: TGCAGTGCTAGTTTGCAGGGAGGCCTAGGTGGCAATGAGCAGTTCTTC

abundance: NA
d_gene: NA
v_gene: TRBV30
j_gene: TRBJ2-2
CDR3aa: CAWSARLIADGELFF
CDR3nt: TGTGCCTGGAGTGCCCGATTAATTGCTGACGGGGAGCTGTTTTTT

abundance: NA
d_gene: TRBD1
v_gene: TRBV19
j_gene: TRBJ2-7
CDR3aa: CASSSTTGDVPEQYF
CDR3nt: TGTGCCAGTAGCAGCACGACAGGGGACGTCCCCGAGCAGTACTTC

abundance: NA
d_gene: NA
v_gene: TRBV27
j_gene: TRBJ2-7
CDR3aa: CASSPTSSAGRTEQYF
CDR3nt: TGTGCCAGCAGTCCTACCTCATCGGCGGGAAGGACCGAGCAGTACTTC

abundance: NA
d_gene: TRBD1
v_gene: TRBV14
j_gene: TRBJ1-2
CDR3aa: CASSSGQALWDGYTF
CDR3nt: TGTGCCAGCAGCTCTGGACAGGCCCTATGGGATGGCTACACCTTC

abundance: NA
d_gene: NA
v_gene: TRBV7-2
j_gene: TRBJ1-2
CDR3aa: CASSQNSPHGYTF
CDR3nt: TGTGCCAGCAGCCAAAACTCCCCACATGGCTACACCTTC

abundance: NA
d_gene: NA
v_gene: TRBV3-1/TRBV3-2
j_gene: TRBJ2-4
CDR3aa: CASSRRSWEATKNIQYF
CDR3nt: TGTGCCAGCAGCCGACGTTCATGGGAGGCGACCAAAAACATTCAGTACTTC

abundance: NA
d_gene: NA
v_gene: TRBV3-1/TRBV3-2
j_gene: TRBJ2-5
CDR3aa: CASSQDGETQYF
CDR3nt: TGTGCCAGCAGCCAAGATGGAGAGACCCAGTACTTC

abundance: NA
d_gene: NA
v_gene: TRBV20-1
j_gene: TRBJ2-1
CDR3aa: CSASPLGTSFYNEQFF
CDR3nt: TGCAGTGCTAGTCCCCTGGGGACCAGCTTCTACAATGAGCAGTTCTTC

abundance: NA
d_gene: NA
v_gene: TRBV12-3/TRBV12-4
j_gene: TRBJ2-1
CDR3aa: CASKTGINEQFF
CDR3nt: TGTGCCAGTAAAACAGGGATCAATGAGCAGTTCTTC

abundance: few
d_gene: NA
v_gene: TRBV18
j_gene: TRBJ2-2
CDR3aa: CASSPRSDTGELFF
CDR3nt: TGTGCCAGCTCACCACGTTCCGACACCGGGGAGCTGTTTTTT

abundance: NA
d_gene: TRBD1
v_gene: TRBV3-1/TRBV3-2
j_gene: TRBJ2-5
CDR3aa: CASSPGTGEETQYF
CDR3nt: TGTGCCAGCAGCCCCGGGACAGGGGAAGAGACCCAGTACTTC

abundance: NA
d_gene: TRBD1
v_gene: TRBV11-3
j_gene: TRBJ2-3
CDR3aa: CASSHPIRGTGEEGTDTQYF
CDR3nt: TGTGCCAGCAGCCATCCGATCCGTGGGACAGGGGAGGAAGGCACAGATACGCAGTATTTT

abundance: NA
d_gene: NA
v_gene: TRBV19
j_gene: TRBJ2-7
CDR3aa: CASSTSADYEQYF
CDR3nt: TGTGCCAGTAGTACGTCGGCCGACTACGAGCAGTACTTC

abundance: NA
d_gene: NA
v_gene: TRBV11-2
j_gene: TRBJ2-7
CDR3aa: CASSLDPGPYEQYF
CDR3nt: TGTGCCAGCAGCTTAGACCCAGGGCCCTACGAGCAGTACTTC

abundance: once
d_gene: NA
v_gene: TRBV9
j_gene: TRBJ1-5
CDR3aa: CASSPGHGTGNQPQHF
CDR3nt: TGTGCCAGCAGCCCGGGCCACGGAACAGGGAATCAGCCCCAGCATTTT

abundance: NA
d_gene: NA
v_gene: TRBV5-8
j_gene: TRBJ2-6
CDR3aa: CASSLEGAGANVLTF
CDR3nt: TGTGCCAGCAGCTTGGAGGGGGCTGGGGCCAACGTCCTGACTTTC

abundance: NA
d_gene: TRBD2
v_gene: TRBV11-2
j_gene: TRBJ2-7
CDR3aa: CASSLRLAGGREQYF
CDR3nt: TGTGCCAGCAGCTTGAGGCTAGCGGGAGGTCGTGAGCAGTACTTC

abundance: NA
d_gene: NA
v_gene: TRBV2
j_gene: TRBJ1-4
CDR3aa: CASSETSVFF
CDR3nt: TGTGCCAGCAGTGAAACTTCGGTGTTTTTT

abundance: once
d_gene: TRBD1
v_gene: TRBV25-1
j_gene: TRBJ2-3
CDR3aa: CASSESPGGRGADTQYF
CDR3nt: TGTGCCAGCAGTGAATCTCCAGGGGGCAGGGGCGCAGATACGCAGTATTTT